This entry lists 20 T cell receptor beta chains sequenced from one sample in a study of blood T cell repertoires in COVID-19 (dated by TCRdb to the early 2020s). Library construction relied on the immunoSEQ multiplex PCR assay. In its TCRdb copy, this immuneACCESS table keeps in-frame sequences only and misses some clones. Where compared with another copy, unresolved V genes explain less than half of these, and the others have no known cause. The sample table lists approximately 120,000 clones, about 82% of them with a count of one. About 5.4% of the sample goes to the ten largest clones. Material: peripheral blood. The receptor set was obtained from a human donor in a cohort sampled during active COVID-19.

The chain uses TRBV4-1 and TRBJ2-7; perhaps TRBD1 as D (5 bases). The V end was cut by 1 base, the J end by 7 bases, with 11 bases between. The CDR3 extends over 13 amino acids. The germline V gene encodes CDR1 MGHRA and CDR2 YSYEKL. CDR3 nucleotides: TGCGCCAGCAGCCAAGTAGGGGCTAGAGAGCAGTACTTC. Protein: CASSQVGAREQYF.

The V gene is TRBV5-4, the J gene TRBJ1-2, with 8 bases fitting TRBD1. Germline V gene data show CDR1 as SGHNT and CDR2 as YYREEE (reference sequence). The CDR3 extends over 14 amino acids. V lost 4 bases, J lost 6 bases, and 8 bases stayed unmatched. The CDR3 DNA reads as TGTGCCAGCAGCAAGAGACAGGGGAGACATGGCTACACCTTC. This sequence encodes CASSKRQGRHGYTF.

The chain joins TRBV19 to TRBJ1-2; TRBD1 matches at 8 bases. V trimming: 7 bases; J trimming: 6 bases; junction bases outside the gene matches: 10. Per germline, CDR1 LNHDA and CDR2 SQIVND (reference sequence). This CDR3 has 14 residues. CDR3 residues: CASTEQGGVDGYTF. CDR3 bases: TGTGCCAGTACCGAACAGGGGGGTGTTGATGGCTACACCTTC. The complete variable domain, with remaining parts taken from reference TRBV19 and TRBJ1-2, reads DGGITQSPKYLFRKEGQNVTLSCEQNLNHDAMYWYRQDPGQGLRLIYYSQIVNDFQKGDIAEGYSVSREKKESFPLTVTSAQKNPTAFYLCASTEQGGVDGYTFGSGTRLTVV.

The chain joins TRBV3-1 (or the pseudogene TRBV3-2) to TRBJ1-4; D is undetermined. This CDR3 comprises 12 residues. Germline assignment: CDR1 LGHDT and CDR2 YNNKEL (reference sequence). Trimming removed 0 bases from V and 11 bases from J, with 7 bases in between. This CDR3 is CASSQEGRKLFF. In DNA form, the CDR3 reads TGTGCCAGCAGCCAAGAAGGGAGGAAACTGTTTTTT.

The CDR3 protein is CSASGDTEAFF. Here the CDR3 DNA reads TGCAGTGCCTCAGGGGACACTGAAGCTTTCTTT. The chain couples TRBV20-1 to TRBJ1-1; maybe TRBD1 (6 bases). Trimming shortened V by 6 bases and J by 3 bases, and 8 bases separated the two germline ends. The CDR3 has 11 amino acids. Germline CDR1 DFQATT, CDR2 SNEGSKA (reference sequence).

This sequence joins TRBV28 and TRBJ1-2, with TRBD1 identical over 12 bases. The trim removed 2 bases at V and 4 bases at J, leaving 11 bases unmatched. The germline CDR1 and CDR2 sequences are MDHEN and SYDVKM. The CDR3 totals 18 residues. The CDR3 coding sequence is TGTGCCAGCAGTTTAAGCTGGGACAGGGGGCGCGAGGGCTATGGCTACACCTTC. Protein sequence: CASSLSWDRGREGYGYTF.

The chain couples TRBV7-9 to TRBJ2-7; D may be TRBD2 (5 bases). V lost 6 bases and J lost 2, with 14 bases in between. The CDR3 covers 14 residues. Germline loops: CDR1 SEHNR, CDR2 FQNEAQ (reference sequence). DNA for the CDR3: TGTGCCAGCAGGCGGAGCGGAGAAGCCTACGAGCAGTACTTC. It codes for CASRRSGEAYEQYF. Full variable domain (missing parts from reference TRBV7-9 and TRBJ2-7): DTGVSQNPRHKITKRGQNVTFRCDPISEHNRLYWYRQTLGQGPEFLTYFQNEAQLEKSRLLSDRFSAERPKGSFSTLEIQRTEQGDSAMYLCASRRSGEAYEQYFGPGTRLTVT.

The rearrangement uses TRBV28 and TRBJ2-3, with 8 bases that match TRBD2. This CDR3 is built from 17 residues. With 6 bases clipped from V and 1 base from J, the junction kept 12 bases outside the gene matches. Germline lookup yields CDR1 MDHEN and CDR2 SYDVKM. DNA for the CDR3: TGTGCCAGCAGGGCCGCATTAACGGGACTAGGCACAGATACGCAGTATTTT. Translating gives CASRAALTGLGTDTQYF. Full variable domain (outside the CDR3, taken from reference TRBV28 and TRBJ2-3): DVKVTQSSRYLVKRTGEKVFLECVQDMDHENMFWYRQDPGLGLRLIYFSYDVKMKEKGDIPEGYSVSREKKERFSLILESASTNQTSMYLCASRAALTGLGTDTQYFGPGTRLTVL.

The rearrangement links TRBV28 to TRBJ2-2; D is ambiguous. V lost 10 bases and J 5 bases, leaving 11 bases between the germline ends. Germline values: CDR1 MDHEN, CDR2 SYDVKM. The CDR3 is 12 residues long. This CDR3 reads CATRTSTGELFF. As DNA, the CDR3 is TGTGCCACCCGAACATCGACCGGGGAGCTGTTTTTT.

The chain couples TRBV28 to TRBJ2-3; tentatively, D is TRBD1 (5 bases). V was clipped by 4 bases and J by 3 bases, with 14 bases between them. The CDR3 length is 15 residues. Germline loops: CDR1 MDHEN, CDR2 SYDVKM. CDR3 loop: CASSSIPGSTDTQYF. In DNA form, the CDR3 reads TGTGCCAGCAGTTCAATTCCAGGGTCGACAGATACGCAGTATTTT.

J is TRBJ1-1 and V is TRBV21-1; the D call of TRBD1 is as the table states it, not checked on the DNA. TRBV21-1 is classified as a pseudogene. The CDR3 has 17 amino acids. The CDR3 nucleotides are TGTGCCAGCAGCACTACCGGGACAGGGGGCGCAGGGACTGAAGCTTTCTTT. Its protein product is CASSTTGTGGAGTEAFF.

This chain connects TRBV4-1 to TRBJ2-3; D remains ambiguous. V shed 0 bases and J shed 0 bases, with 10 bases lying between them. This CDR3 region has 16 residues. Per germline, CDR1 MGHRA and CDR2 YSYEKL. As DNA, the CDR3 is TGCGCCAGCAGCCAAGATAGAGGCGCCAGCACAGATACGCAGTATTTT. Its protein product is CASSQDRGASTDTQYF.

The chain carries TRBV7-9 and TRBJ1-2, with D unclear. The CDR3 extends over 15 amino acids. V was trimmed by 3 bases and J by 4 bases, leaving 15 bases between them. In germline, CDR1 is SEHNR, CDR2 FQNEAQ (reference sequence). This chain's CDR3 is CASSFAGQTIYGYTF. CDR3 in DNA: TGTGCCAGCAGCTTCGCTGGGCAGACGATCTATGGCTACACCTTC. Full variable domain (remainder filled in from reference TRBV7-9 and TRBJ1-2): DTGVSQNPRHKITKRGQNVTFRCDPISEHNRLYWYRQTLGQGPEFLTYFQNEAQLEKSRLLSDRFSAERPKGSFSTLEIQRTEQGDSAMYLCASSFAGQTIYGYTFGSGTRLTVV.

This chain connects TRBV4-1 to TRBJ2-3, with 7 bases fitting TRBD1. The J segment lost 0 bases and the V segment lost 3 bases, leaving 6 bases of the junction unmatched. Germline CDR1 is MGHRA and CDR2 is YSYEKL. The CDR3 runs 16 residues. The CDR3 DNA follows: TGCGCCAGCAGCCACAGGGACAGACCTAGCACAGATACGCAGTATTTT. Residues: CASSHRDRPSTDTQYF.

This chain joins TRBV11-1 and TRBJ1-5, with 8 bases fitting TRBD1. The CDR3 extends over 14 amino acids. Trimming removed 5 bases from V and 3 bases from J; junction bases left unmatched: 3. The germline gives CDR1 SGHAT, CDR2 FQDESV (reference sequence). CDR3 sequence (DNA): TGTGCCAGCAGCATGACAGGGGTCAATCAGCCCCAGCATTTT. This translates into CASSMTGVNQPQHF.

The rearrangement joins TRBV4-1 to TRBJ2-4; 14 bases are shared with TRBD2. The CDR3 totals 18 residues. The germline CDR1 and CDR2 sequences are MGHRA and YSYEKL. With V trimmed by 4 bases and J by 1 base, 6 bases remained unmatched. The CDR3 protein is CASSLGLAGGAAKNIQYF. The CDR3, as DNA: TGCGCCAGCAGCCTAGGACTAGCGGGAGGAGCGGCCAAAAACATTCAGTACTTC.

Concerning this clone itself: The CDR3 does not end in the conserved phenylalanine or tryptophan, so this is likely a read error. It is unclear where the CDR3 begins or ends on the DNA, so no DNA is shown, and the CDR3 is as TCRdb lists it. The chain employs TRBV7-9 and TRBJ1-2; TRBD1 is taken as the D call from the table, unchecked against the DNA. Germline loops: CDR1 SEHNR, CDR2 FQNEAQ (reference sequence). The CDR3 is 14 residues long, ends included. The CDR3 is CASSLAATGTALFR.

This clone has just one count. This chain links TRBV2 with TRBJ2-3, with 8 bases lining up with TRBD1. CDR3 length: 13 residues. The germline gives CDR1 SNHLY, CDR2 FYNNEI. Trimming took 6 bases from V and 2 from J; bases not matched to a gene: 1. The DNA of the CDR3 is TGTGCCAGCAGCAGGGGGCTCACAGATACGCAGTATTTT. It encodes CASSRGLTDTQYF.

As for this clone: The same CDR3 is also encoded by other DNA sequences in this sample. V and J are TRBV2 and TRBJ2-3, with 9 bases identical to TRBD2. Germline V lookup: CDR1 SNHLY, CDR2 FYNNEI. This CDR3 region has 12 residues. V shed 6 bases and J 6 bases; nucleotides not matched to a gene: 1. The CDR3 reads CASRREGDTQYF. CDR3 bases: TGTGCCAGCAGGCGGGAGGGGGATACGCAGTATTTT.

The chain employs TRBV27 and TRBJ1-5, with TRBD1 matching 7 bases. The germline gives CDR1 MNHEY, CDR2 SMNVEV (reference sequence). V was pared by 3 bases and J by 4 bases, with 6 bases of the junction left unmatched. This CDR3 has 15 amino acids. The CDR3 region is CASSFLAGGNQPQHF. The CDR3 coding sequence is TGTGCCAGCAGTTTCTTGGCAGGGGGAAATCAGCCCCAGCATTTT.